These 11 T cell receptor beta chains were all obtained from the same sample, sequenced in a study of T cell repertoires in cytomegalovirus infection. Antigens of these TCRs are unknown. From the reads, TCRdb called clonotypes with MiXCR, one entry per CDR3 protein. The repertoire holds over 45,000 distinct CDR3 sequences, with 20% to 25% as singletons. Sequenced here: CD8+ T cells from cultured PBMCs, sampled from culture after CMV antigen stimulation. These receptors all stem from a human donor in good health (CMV status not recorded). Some clones in this sample may be carry-over from other donors' samples.

This clonotype was seen only a few times. This sequence joins TRBV7-9 and TRBJ2-7, with D possibly being TRBD1 (7 bases). This CDR3 contains 13 residues. Per germline, CDR1 SEHNR and CDR2 FQNEAQ (reference sequence). The V and J ends lost 8 bases and 2 bases respectively, with 13 bases between them. As DNA, the CDR3 is TGTGCCAGCCGCGGGACAGCCCCCTACGAGCAGTACTTC. It encodes CASRGTAPYEQYF.

The chain combines TRBV7-9 with TRBJ2-5; TRBD1 matches 9 bases. The trim removed 5 bases at V and 9 bases at J, leaving 7 bases unmatched. This CDR3 is built from 13 residues. From germline, CDR1 is SEHNR and CDR2 FQNEAQ (reference sequence). The CDR3 reads CASSPRTGEAQYF. The CDR3 coding sequence is TGTGCCAGCAGCCCCCGGACAGGGGAAGCCCAGTACTTC.

There are a few counts of this clonotype. The V and J genes are TRBV7-9 and TRBJ2-3; D is perhaps TRBD1 (7 bases). The V end lost 3 bases, the J end lost 1 base, and 20 bases lay between the germline ends. The germline V gene encodes CDR1 SEHNR and CDR2 FQNEAQ (reference sequence). The CDR3 runs to 18 residues. CDR3 in DNA: TGTGCCAGCAGCTTCCTCAGACAGGGAGGTCTGGGCACAGATACGCAGTATTTT. Translated, it gives CASSFLRQGGLGTDTQYF.

V usage is TRBV7-2 and J usage is TRBJ1-2; D is unclear. Germline CDR1 reads SGHTA; CDR2 reads FQGNSA. The CDR3 is made up of 14 amino acids. V was clipped by 5 bases and J by 0 bases, with 10 bases between them. CDR3 in amino acids: CASSRDGANYGYTF. CDR3 coding DNA: TGTGCCAGCAGCCGTGACGGAGCTAACTATGGCTACACCTTC. Based on the CDR3 plus reference TRBV7-2 and TRBJ1-2, the full variable domain is GAGVSQSPSNKVTEKGKDVELRCDPISGHTALYWYRQSLGQGLEFLIYFQGNSAPDKSGLPSDRFSAERTGGSVSTLTIQRTQQEDSAVYLCASSRDGANYGYTFGSGTRLTVV.

The genes are TRBV20-1 and TRBJ1-5; D unclear. Trimming shortened V by 0 bases and J by 0 bases, and 9 bases separated the two germline ends. The CDR3 is made up of 15 amino acids. CDR1 and CDR2 from the germline V gene are DFQATT and SNEGSKA (reference sequence). The CDR3 DNA reads as TGCAGTGCTAGAGATCTTGATCATAGCAATCAGCCCCAGCATTTT. Translated, it gives CSARDLDHSNQPQHF.

This clonotype turned up a few times. The genes are TRBV29-1 and TRBJ2-5; weak D call: TRBD2 (7 bases). This CDR3 is built from 13 residues. Trimming removed 7 bases from V and 1 base from J, with 13 bases in between. CDR1 is SQVTM and CDR2 is ANQGSEA in the germline V gene. The CDR3 region is CSALGGLQETQYF. CDR3 coding DNA: TGCAGCGCCCTCGGGGGGCTCCAAGAGACCCAGTACTTC.

A remark on this clonotype: The junction shows a germline mismatch at one end, possibly a read error. V is TRBV4-1 and J is TRBJ2-7; D is unresolved. This CDR3 comprises 12 residues. The germline V gene encodes CDR1 MGHRA and CDR2 YSYEKL. The CDR3 DNA reads as TGTGCCAGCAGCCAAGATGGGCGAGAGCAGTACTTC. Its protein is CASSQDGREQYF.

There are many counts of this clonotype. V gene TRBV6-2 or TRBV6-3 combines with J gene TRBJ2-3; TRBD1 aligns across 8 bases. Germline CDR1 and CDR2: MNHEY and SVGEGT. CDR3 length equals 15 residues. V lost 1 base and J lost 5; bases outside the gene matches: 5. The CDR3: CASSYYDRGEDTQYF. For the CDR3, the DNA is TGTGCCAGCAGTTACTATGACAGGGGTGAAGATACGCAGTATTTT.

CDR3 DNA sequence: TGTGCCAGCAGCAGACAGGGGAATGAAGCTTTCTTT. Protein sequence: CASSRQGNEAFF. V and J are TRBV12-3 or TRBV12-4 and TRBJ1-1; 8 bases match TRBD1. Trimming at V came to 6 bases and at J to 7 bases, leaving 4 bases not matched to a gene. This CDR3 is 12 amino acids long.

This clonotype was recorded a few times. The chain joins TRBV11-3 to TRBJ1-5, with 7 bases fitting TRBD1. Unmatched junction bases numbered 7, after V lost 2 bases and J lost 6 bases. The germline gives CDR1 SGHNT, CDR2 YENEEA. The CDR3 loop spans 15 amino acids. DNA for the CDR3: TGTGCCAGCAGCTTACAAACAGGGGAATGTCAGCCCCAGCATTTT. Translating it yields CASSLQTGECQPQHF.

This rearrangement joins TRBV7-6 to TRBJ2-1; D gene ambiguous. The CDR3 is 14 residues long. V lost 5 bases and J 8 bases, leaving 16 bases between the germline ends. Germline V gives CDR1 SGHVS, CDR2 FNYEAQ. The CDR3 DNA sequence: TGTGCCAGCAGCCCAAACGAGAATTGGGATGAGCAGTTCTTC. It specifies CASSPNENWDEQFF. The whole variable domain, filled in from reference TRBV7-6 and TRBJ2-1, reads GAGVSQSPRYKVTKRGQDVALRCDPISGHVSLYWYRQALGQGPEFLTYFNYEAQQDKSGLPNDRFSAERPEGSISTLTIQRTEQRDSAMYRCASSPNENWDEQFFGPGTRLTVL.